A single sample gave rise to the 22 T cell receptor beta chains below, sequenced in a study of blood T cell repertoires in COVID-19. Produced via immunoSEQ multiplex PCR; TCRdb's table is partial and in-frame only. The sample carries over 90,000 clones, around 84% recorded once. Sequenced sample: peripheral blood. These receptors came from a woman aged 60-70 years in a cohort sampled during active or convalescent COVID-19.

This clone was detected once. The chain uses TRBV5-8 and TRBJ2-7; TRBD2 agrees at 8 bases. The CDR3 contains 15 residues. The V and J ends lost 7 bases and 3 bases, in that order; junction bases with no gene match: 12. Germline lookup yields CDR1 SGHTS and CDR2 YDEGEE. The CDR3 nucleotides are TGTGCCAGCCCCATTCAGACTAGCGAAAACTACGAGCAGTACTTC. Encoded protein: CASPIQTSENYEQYF.

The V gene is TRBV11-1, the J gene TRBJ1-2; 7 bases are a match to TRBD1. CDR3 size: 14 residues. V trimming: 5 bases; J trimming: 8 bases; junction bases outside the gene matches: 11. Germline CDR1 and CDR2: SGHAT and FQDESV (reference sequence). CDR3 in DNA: TGTGCCAGCAGCCCGACAGGGTCCGCTGTGGGCTACACCTTC. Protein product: CASSPTGSAVGYTF.

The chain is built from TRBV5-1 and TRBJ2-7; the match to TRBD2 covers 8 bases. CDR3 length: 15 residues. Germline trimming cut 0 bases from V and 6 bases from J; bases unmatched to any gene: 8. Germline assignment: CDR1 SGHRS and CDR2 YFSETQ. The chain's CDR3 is CASSLDGASGREQYF. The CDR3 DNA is TGCGCCAGCAGCTTGGACGGCGCTAGCGGGCGCGAGCAGTACTTC.

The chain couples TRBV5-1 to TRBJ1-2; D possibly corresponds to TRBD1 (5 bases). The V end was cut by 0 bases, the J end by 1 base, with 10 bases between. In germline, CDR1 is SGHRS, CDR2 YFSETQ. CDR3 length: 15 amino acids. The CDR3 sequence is CASSLDRLNNYGYTF. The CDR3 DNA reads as TGCGCCAGCAGCTTGGACAGGCTTAATAACTATGGCTACACCTTC. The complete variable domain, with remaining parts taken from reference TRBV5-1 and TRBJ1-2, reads KAGVTQTPRYLIKTRGQQVTLSCSPISGHRSVSWYQQTPGQGLQFLFEYFSETQRNKGNFPGRFSGRQFSNSRSEMNVSTLELGDSALYLCASSLDRLNNYGYTFGSGTRLTVV.

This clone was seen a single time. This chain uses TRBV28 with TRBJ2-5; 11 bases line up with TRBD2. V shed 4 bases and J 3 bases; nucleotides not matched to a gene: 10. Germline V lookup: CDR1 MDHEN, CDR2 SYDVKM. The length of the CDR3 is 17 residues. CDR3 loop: CASSSGLLAGGEETQYF. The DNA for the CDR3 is TGTGCCAGCAGTTCGGGCCTTCTAGCGGGAGGAGAAGAGACCCAGTACTTC. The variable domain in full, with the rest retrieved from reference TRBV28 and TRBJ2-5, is DVKVTQSSRYLVKRTGEKVFLECVQDMDHENMFWYRQDPGLGLRLIYFSYDVKMKEKGDIPEGYSVSREKKERFSLILESASTNQTSMYLCASSSGLLAGGEETQYFGPGTRLLVL.

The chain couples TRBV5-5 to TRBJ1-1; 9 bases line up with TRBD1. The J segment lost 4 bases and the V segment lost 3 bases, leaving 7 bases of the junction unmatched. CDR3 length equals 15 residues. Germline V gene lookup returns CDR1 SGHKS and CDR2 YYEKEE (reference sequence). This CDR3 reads CASSWGTGLGTEAFF. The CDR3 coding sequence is TGTGCCAGCAGCTGGGGGACAGGGCTTGGCACTGAAGCTTTCTTT.

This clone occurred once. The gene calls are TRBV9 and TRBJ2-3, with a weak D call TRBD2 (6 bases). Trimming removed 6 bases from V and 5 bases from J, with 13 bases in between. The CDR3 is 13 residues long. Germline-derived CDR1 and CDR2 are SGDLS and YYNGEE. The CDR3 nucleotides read TGTGCCAGCACCCGGGAGTTCGGAGATACGCAGTATTTT. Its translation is CASTREFGDTQYF.

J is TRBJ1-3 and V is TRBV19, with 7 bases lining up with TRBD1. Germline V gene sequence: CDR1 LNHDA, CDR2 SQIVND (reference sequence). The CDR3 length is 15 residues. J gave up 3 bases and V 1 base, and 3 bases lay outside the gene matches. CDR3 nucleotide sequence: TGTGCCAGTAGTATAGCACAGGGGAATGGAAACACCATATATTTT. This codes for CASSIAQGNGNTIYF.

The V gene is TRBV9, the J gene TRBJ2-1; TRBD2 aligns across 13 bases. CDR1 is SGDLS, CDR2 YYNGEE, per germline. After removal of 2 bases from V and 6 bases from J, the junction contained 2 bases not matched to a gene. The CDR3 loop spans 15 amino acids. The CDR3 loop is CASSVGTSGVNEQFF. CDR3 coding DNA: TGTGCCAGCAGCGTTGGGACTAGCGGGGTCAATGAGCAGTTCTTC. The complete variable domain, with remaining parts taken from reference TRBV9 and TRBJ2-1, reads DSGVTQTPKHLITATGQRVTLRCSPRSGDLSVYWYQQSLDQGLQFLIQYYNGEERAKGNILERFSAQQFPDLHSELNLSSLELGDSALYFCASSVGTSGVNEQFFGPGTRLTVL.

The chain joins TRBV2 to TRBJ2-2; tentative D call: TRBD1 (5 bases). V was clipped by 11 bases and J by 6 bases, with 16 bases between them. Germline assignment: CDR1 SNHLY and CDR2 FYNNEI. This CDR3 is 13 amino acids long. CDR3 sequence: CAGAYSSSGELFF. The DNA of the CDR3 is TGTGCCGGGGCCTACAGTTCCTCCGGGGAGCTGTTTTTT. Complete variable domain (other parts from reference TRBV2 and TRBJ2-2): EPEVTQTPSHQVTQMGQEVILRCVPISNHLYFYWYRQILGQKVEFLVSFYNNEISEKSEIFDDQFSVERPDGSNFTLKIRSTKLEDSAMYFCAGAYSSSGELFFGEGSRLTVL.

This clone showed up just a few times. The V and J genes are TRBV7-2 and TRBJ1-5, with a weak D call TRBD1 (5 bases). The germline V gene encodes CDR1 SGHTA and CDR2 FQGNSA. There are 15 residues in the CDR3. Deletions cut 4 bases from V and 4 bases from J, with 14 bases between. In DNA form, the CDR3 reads TGTGCCAGCAGCTGGATCACGGGGGAGAATCAGCCCCAGCATTTT. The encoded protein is CASSWITGENQPQHF.

The DNA of the CDR3 is TGTGCCAGCAGCTTGTTAAGCGGGGACACAGATACGCAGTATTTT. This translates into CASSLLSGDTDTQYF. The V gene is TRBV5-6, the J gene TRBJ2-3, with 7 bases matching TRBD2. Germline V gene lookup returns CDR1 SGHDT and CDR2 YYEEEE. CDR3 length equals 15 residues. V lost 1 base to trimming and J lost 2 bases; unmatched junction nucleotides: 4.

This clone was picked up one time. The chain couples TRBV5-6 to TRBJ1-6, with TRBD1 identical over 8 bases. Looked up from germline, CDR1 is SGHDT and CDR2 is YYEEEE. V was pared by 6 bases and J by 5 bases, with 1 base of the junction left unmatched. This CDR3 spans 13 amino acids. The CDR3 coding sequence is TGTGCCAGCAAGGGACAGGATAATTCACCCCTCCACTTT. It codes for CASKGQDNSPLHF.

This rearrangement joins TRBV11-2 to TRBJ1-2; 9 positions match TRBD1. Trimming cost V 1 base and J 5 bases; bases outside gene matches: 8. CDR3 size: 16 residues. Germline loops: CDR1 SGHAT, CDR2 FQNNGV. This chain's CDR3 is CASSLGLTGGPYGYTF. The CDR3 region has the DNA TGTGCCAGCAGCTTAGGATTAACAGGGGGCCCGTATGGCTACACCTTC.

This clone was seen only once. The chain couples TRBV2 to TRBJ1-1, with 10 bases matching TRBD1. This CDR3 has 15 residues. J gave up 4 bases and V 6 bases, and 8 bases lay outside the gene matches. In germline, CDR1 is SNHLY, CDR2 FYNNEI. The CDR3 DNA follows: TGTGCCAGCAGCGCCCTGGACAGGGGGAGCACTGAAGCTTTCTTT. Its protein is CASSALDRGSTEAFF.

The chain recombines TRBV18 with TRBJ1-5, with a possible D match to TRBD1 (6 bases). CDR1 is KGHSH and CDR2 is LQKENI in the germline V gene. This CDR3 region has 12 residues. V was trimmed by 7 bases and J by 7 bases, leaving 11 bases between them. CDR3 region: CASWGPGQPQHF. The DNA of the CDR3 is TGTGCCAGCTGGGGGCCCGGGCAGCCCCAGCATTTT.

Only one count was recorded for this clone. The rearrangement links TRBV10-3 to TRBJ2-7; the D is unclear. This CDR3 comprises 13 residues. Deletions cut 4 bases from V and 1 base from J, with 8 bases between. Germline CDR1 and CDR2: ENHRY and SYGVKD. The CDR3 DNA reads TGTGCCATCAGTGTAACAGCTTCCTACGAGCAGTACTTC. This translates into CAISVTASYEQYF.

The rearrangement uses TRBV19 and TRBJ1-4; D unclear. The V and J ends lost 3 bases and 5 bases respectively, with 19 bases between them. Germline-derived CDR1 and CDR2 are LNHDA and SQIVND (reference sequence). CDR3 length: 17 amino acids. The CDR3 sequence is CASSIFAIVNLNEKLFF. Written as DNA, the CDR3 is TGTGCCAGTAGTATCTTCGCCATTGTTAACTTGAATGAAAAACTGTTTTTT.

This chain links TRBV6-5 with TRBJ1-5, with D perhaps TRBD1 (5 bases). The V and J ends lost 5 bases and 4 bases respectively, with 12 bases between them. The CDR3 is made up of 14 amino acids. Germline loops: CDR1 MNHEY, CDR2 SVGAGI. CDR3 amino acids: CASSLGGRNQPQHF. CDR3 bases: TGTGCCAGCAGTCTCGGGGGGAGGAATCAGCCCCAGCATTTT.

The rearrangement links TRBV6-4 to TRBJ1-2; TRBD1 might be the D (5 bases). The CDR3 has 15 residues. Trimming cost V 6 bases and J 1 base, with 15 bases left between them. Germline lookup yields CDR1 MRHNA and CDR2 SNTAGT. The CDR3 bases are TGTGCCAGCAGCGATTACAGGCTCGGTAACTATGGCTACACCTTC. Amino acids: CASSDYRLGNYGYTF.

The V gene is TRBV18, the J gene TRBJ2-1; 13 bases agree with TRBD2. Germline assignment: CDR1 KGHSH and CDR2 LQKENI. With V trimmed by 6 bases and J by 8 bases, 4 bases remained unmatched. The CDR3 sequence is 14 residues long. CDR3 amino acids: CASSGLAGVYEQFF. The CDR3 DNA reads TGTGCCAGCTCCGGACTAGCGGGAGTTTATGAGCAGTTCTTC.

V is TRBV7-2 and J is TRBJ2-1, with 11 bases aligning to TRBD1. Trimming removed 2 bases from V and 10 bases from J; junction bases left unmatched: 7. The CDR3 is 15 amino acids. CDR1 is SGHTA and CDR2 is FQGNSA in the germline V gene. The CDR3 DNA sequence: TGTGCCAGCAGCTTATGGGGACAGGGGGAAGGGGAGCAGTTCTTC. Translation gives CASSLWGQGEGEQFF.